The sequence of this T cell receptor beta chain was determined in a study of CD8 T cells in Susac syndrome. RNA amounts of about 0.5 to 1 ug underwent reverse transcription with random hexamers. In TCRdb, the immunoSEQ multiplex PCR reads were re-called with MiXCR into one record per CDR3 protein. Altogether under 150,000 distinct CDR3 sequences are present, around 75% being singletons, with the ten largest covering 0.45% to 0.65%. The specimen was CD8+ T cells from PBMCs. The source of this sequence is a human donor with multiple sclerosis.

Written as DNA, the CDR3 is TGTGCCAGCAGCTTAGTATTAGCGCAAGATACGCAGTATTTT. It specifies CASSLVLAQDTQYF. The chain carries TRBV7-9 and TRBJ2-3, with D maybe TRBD2 (5 bases). Per germline, CDR1 SEHNR and CDR2 FQNEAQ (reference sequence). Trimming pared 1 base from V and 5 bases from J, leaving 10 bases between. The CDR3 runs 14 residues.